A few counts support the clone carrying this T cell receptor beta chain. Its antigen remains unidentified. No fewer than 6 million PBMCs went into each sample. The germline CDR1 and CDR2 sequences are SGHRS and YFSETQ. V shed 0 bases and J shed 3 bases, with 11 bases lying between them. CDR3 length: 15 residues. The sample belongs to a study of blood T cells in healthy people across ages. General observations from the study: Diversity was higher, and naive CD4+ cells more numerous, in long-lived donors than in aged donors.

Alongside a J-beta primer mix, a sample-barcoded 5' primer served in a second PCR lasting roughly 7 to 12 cycles. Each cDNA molecule was tagged by a template-switch adaptor that had 12 random nucleotides. TCRdb re-called the 5' RACE reads with MiXCR, one entry per CDR3 protein. Of about 640,000 distinct CDR3 sequences listed, around 54% are singletons. The specimen sequenced was blood. The receptor's source is a man in his sixties in good health. The chain recombines TRBV5-1 with TRBJ2-3; D could derive from TRBD1 or TRBD2 (6 bases each). The CDR3 spells CASSLGGARTDTQYF. In DNA form, the CDR3 reads TGCGCCAGCAGCTTGGGGGGGGCAAGGACAGATACGCAGTATTTT.